This entry lists 27 T cell receptor beta chains sequenced from one sample in a study of blood T cell repertoires in COVID-19. Produced via immunoSEQ multiplex PCR; TCRdb's table is partial and in-frame only. The repertoire holds about 260,000 clones, with about 80% as singletons. Sequenced material: peripheral blood. All receptors derive from a human donor in a cohort sampled during active COVID-19.

DNA for the CDR3: TGTGCCAGCAGCTTGGGTAGACAGGGAGAAAGCTACACCTTC. Protein product: CASSLGRQGESYTF. V usage is TRBV5-4 and J usage is TRBJ1-2; TRBD1 agrees at 7 bases. CDR3 length: 14 amino acids. The germline CDR1 and CDR2 sequences are SGHNT and YYREEE (reference sequence). V lost 0 bases, J lost 9 bases, and 8 bases stayed unmatched.

The rearrangement joins TRBV3-1 (or the pseudogene TRBV3-2) to TRBJ1-2; D remains unclear. The CDR3 consists of 15 residues. Germline CDR1 is LGHDT and CDR2 is YNNKEL (reference sequence). The V end was cut by 0 bases, the J end by 4 bases, with 12 bases between. CDR3 nucleotide sequence: TGTGCCAGCAGCCAAGATCCACAGAGCTTCTATGGCTACACCTTC. The encoded protein is CASSQDPQSFYGYTF.

The J gene is TRBJ2-4, the V gene TRBV10-3; 10 bases fit TRBD1. The CDR3 is made up of 14 amino acids. CDR1 is ENHRY and CDR2 is SYGVKD in the germline V gene. The V and J ends lost 3 bases and 7 bases, in that order; junction bases with no gene match: 3. The chain's CDR3 is CAISDGTGVNIQYF. The DNA for the CDR3 is TGTGCCATCAGTGACGGGACAGGGGTCAACATTCAGTACTTC.

This chain links TRBV5-5 with TRBJ1-2; 9 nucleotides align to TRBD1. The germline gives CDR1 SGHKS, CDR2 YYEKEE (reference sequence). With 4 bases clipped from V and 2 bases from J, the junction kept 3 bases outside the gene matches. The CDR3 length is 14 residues. CDR3 sequence: CASSLGQGNYGYTF. The CDR3 nucleotides read TGTGCCAGCAGCCTTGGACAGGGGAACTATGGCTACACCTTC.

The sample holds a few counts of this clone. The chain combines TRBV14 with TRBJ1-6; 7 nucleotides match TRBD1. CDR1 and CDR2 from the germline V gene are SGHDN and FVKESK. The CDR3 extends over 17 amino acids. V shed 4 bases, J shed 2 bases, and the junction held 8 bases outside the gene matches. CDR3 amino acids: CASSPSNRGAYNSPLHF. CDR3 nucleotides: TGTGCCAGCAGCCCCTCAAACAGGGGAGCCTATAATTCACCCCTCCACTTT.

The chain is built from TRBV5-1 and TRBJ2-5; tentatively, D is TRBD2 (5 bases). CDR1 SGHRS and CDR2 YFSETQ come from the germline V gene. V gave up 0 bases and J gave up 7 bases, with 10 bases separating them. This CDR3 comprises 13 residues. CDR3 sequence: CASSLDGRGTQYF. The CDR3 nucleotides are TGCGCCAGCAGCTTGGACGGACGGGGGACCCAGTACTTC.

V usage is TRBV7-2 and J usage is TRBJ1-1; D is unresolved. Germline CDR1 and CDR2: SGHTA and FQGNSA. V was shortened by 3 bases and J by 9 bases, with 17 bases between the two germline ends. The CDR3 totals 14 residues. CDR3 loop: CASSFSGRVGKAFF. In nucleotides, the CDR3 is TGTGCCAGCAGCTTTTCGGGGAGGGTCGGCAAAGCTTTCTTT.

J is TRBJ2-1 and V is TRBV5-1, with 12 bases aligning to TRBD2. CDR1 and CDR2 from the germline V gene are SGHRS and YFSETQ. The V and J ends lost 3 bases and 3 bases, in that order; junction bases with no gene match: 4. The CDR3 is made up of 16 amino acids. This chain's CDR3 is CASSWTSGTNYNEQFF. The CDR3 region has the DNA TGCGCCAGCAGCTGGACTAGCGGGACCAACTACAATGAGCAGTTCTTC. Variable domain in full (rest from reference TRBV5-1 and TRBJ2-1): KAGVTQTPRYLIKTRGQQVTLSCSPISGHRSVSWYQQTPGQGLQFLFEYFSETQRNKGNFPGRFSGRQFSNSRSEMNVSTLELGDSALYLCASSWTSGTNYNEQFFGPGTRLTVL.

The genes are TRBV7-8 and TRBJ1-1, with 7 nucleotides matching TRBD1. The CDR3 contains 14 residues. Germline CDR1 SGHVS, CDR2 FQNEAQ. With 5 bases clipped from V and 3 bases from J, the junction kept 6 bases outside the gene matches. The CDR3 protein is CASSPERGHTEAFF. The CDR3 DNA reads as TGTGCCAGCAGCCCAGAGAGGGGGCACACTGAAGCTTTCTTT.

V gene TRBV6-2 or TRBV6-3 combines with J gene TRBJ2-1; TRBD1 aligns across 8 bases. Germline values: CDR1 MNHEY, CDR2 SVGEGT. The trim removed 5 bases at V and 3 bases at J, leaving 12 bases unmatched. CDR3 length equals 17 residues. CDR3 bases: TGTGCCAGCAGTCCCCGAGCGACAGGGGTGATCTACAATGAGCAGTTCTTC. Its protein is CASSPRATGVIYNEQFF.

J is TRBJ2-1 and V is TRBV5-5, with unresolved D. Germline V gene sequence: CDR1 SGHKS, CDR2 YYEKEE (reference sequence). This CDR3 region has 14 residues. The V end was cut by 0 bases, the J end by 8 bases, with 12 bases between. CDR3 DNA: TGTGCCAGCAGCTTGGGCTTGCTCCGGTATGAGCAGTTCTTC. The encoded protein is CASSLGLLRYEQFF.

The rearrangement links TRBV2 to TRBJ1-5; D is ambiguous. The CDR3 runs 13 residues. The germline V gene has CDR1 SNHLY and CDR2 FYNNEI. V was pared by 5 bases and J by 1 base, with 6 bases between. The CDR3 DNA is TGTGCCAGCAGTATATTCAGCAATCAGCCCCAGCATTTT. Residues: CASSIFSNQPQHF.

The chain recombines TRBV4-3 with TRBJ2-5; maybe TRBD1 (6 bases). The CDR3 has 15 residues. V was pared by 0 bases and J by 7 bases, with 15 bases between. From germline, CDR1 is LGHNA and CDR2 YSLEER. The CDR3 is CASSQEWGRIGTQYF. CDR3 bases: TGCGCCAGCAGCCAAGAGTGGGGGCGCATAGGGACCCAGTACTTC.

V gene TRBV15 combines with J gene TRBJ2-3; 7 bases line up with TRBD2. With 3 bases clipped from V and 1 base from J, the junction kept 7 bases outside the gene matches. CDR1 LNHNV and CDR2 YYDKDF come from the germline V gene (reference sequence). The CDR3 contains 16 residues. The CDR3: CATSRERAGGTDTQYF. In DNA, the CDR3 is TGTGCCACCAGCAGGGAAAGGGCGGGGGGCACAGATACGCAGTATTTT.

The chain joins TRBV9 to TRBJ1-2; TRBD1 agrees at 10 bases. V shed 5 bases, J shed 13 bases, and the junction held 5 bases outside the gene matches. The CDR3 is made up of 11 amino acids. Germline V gene data show CDR1 as SGDLS and CDR2 as YYNGEE. The CDR3 bases are TGTGCCAGCAGGGGACAGGGGACGACCACCTTC. It is translated as CASRGQGTTTF.

The chain combines TRBV29-1 with TRBJ1-4, with 8 bases aligning to TRBD1. Germline V gene sequence: CDR1 SQVTM, CDR2 ANQGSEA. Trimming removed 6 bases from V and 13 bases from J; junction bases left unmatched: 16. This CDR3 is 14 amino acids long. The CDR3 loop reads CSVLNRGTGGSLFF. The CDR3 DNA sequence: TGCAGCGTCCTAAACCGTGGGACAGGAGGGTCACTGTTTTTT.

The chain links TRBV2 to TRBJ2-3; D ambiguous. The CDR3 sequence is 15 residues long. Per the germline V gene, CDR1 is SNHLY and CDR2 is FYNNEI. The V gene lost 7 bases and the J gene lost 0 bases, with 14 bases spanning the gap. The CDR3 reads CASIREIISTDTQYF. Here the CDR3 DNA reads TGTGCCAGCATCCGAGAGATCATTAGCACAGATACGCAGTATTTT.

The chain is built from TRBV12-1 and TRBJ2-1; the DNA was not used to check the table's D call, TRBD2. TRBV12-1 is deemed a pseudogene. The CDR3 consists of 15 residues. This CDR3 is CASRTFSVLYNEQFF. The CDR3 DNA follows: TGTGCCAGCAGAACGTTTAGCGTCCTATACAATGAGCAGTTCTTC.

J is TRBJ1-1 and V is TRBV2; D is perhaps TRBD1 (6 bases). This CDR3 comprises 15 residues. From germline, CDR1 is SNHLY and CDR2 FYNNEI. Deletions cut 1 base from V and 4 bases from J, with 13 bases between. Written as DNA, the CDR3 is TGTGCCAGCAGTGAAGATGGGGGCTGGAGCACTGAAGCTTTCTTT. Protein: CASSEDGGWSTEAFF.

The V call is TRBV19, the J call TRBJ1-4; D is possibly TRBD1 (5 bases). CDR3 length: 13 amino acids. Looked up from germline, CDR1 is LNHDA and CDR2 is SQIVND (reference sequence). The V end lost 5 bases, the J end lost 6 bases, and 10 bases lay between the germline ends. CDR3 protein: CASSVRADEKLFF. The CDR3 DNA reads as TGTGCCAGTAGTGTCAGGGCGGATGAAAAACTGTTTTTT.

The chain joins TRBV5-1 to TRBJ2-1, with D tentatively TRBD2 (7 bases). From germline, CDR1 is SGHRS and CDR2 YFSETQ. Trimming stripped 1 base from V and 3 bases from J, with 11 bases between. CDR3 length: 15 residues. Written as DNA, the CDR3 is TGCGCCAGCAGCTTGTCGGGGGGCCTCTACAATGAGCAGTTCTTC. Translating it yields CASSLSGGLYNEQFF.

The chain carries TRBV10-2 and TRBJ2-3, with D unresolved. The germline CDR1 and CDR2 sequences are WSHSY and SAAADI. Deletions cut 4 bases from V and 6 bases from J, with 11 bases between. The CDR3 contains 13 residues. CDR3 amino acids: CASSGPVLDTQYF. The CDR3, as DNA: TGCGCCAGCAGTGGTCCAGTTCTGGATACGCAGTATTTT.

CDR3 nucleotides: TGTGCCAGCAGCTCCAGGGGCAATTCACCCCTCCACTTT. Translation: CASSSRGNSPLHF. J is TRBJ1-6 and V is TRBV6-5; D may be TRBD1 (6 bases). The CDR3 totals 13 residues. Trimming pared 6 bases from V and 7 bases from J, leaving 10 bases between. Germline assignment: CDR1 MNHEY and CDR2 SVGAGI.

This chain connects TRBV6-5 to TRBJ1-1; 8 bases fit TRBD1. With V trimmed by 5 bases and J by 2 bases, 7 bases remained unmatched. This CDR3 region has 15 residues. Germline V gene data show CDR1 as MNHEY and CDR2 as SVGAGI. As DNA, the CDR3 is TGTGCCAGCAGTAGTGACAGGGGAGTAAACACTGAAGCTTTCTTT. It yields the protein CASSSDRGVNTEAFF.

This clone was seen a few times. V is TRBV11-2 and J is TRBJ2-7, with D perhaps matching TRBD2 (7 bases). In germline, CDR1 is SGHAT, CDR2 FQNNGV. Trimming stripped 3 bases from V and 0 bases from J, with 12 bases between. The CDR3 contains 15 residues. CDR3 sequence reads: CASSLGGPSSYEQYF. Here the CDR3 DNA reads TGTGCCAGCAGCTTGGGGGGGCCTAGCTCCTACGAGCAGTACTTC.

V is TRBV7-8 and J is TRBJ1-1; 7 bases map to TRBD1. This CDR3 spans 14 amino acids. In germline, CDR1 is SGHVS, CDR2 FQNEAQ. Trimming cost V 3 bases and J 5 bases; bases outside gene matches: 6. This CDR3 reads CASSLTGFGTEAFF. CDR3 DNA: TGTGCCAGCAGCTTGACAGGGTTTGGTACTGAAGCTTTCTTT.

V and J are TRBV27 and TRBJ2-3; 7 positions agree with TRBD2. The length of the CDR3 is 15 residues. Germline-derived CDR1 and CDR2 are MNHEY and SMNVEV (reference sequence). V was pared by 6 bases and J by 0 bases, with 6 bases of the junction left unmatched. The CDR3 sequence: CASRRRETSTDTQYF. The CDR3 DNA reads TGTGCCAGCAGGAGGCGGGAGACTAGCACAGATACGCAGTATTTT.